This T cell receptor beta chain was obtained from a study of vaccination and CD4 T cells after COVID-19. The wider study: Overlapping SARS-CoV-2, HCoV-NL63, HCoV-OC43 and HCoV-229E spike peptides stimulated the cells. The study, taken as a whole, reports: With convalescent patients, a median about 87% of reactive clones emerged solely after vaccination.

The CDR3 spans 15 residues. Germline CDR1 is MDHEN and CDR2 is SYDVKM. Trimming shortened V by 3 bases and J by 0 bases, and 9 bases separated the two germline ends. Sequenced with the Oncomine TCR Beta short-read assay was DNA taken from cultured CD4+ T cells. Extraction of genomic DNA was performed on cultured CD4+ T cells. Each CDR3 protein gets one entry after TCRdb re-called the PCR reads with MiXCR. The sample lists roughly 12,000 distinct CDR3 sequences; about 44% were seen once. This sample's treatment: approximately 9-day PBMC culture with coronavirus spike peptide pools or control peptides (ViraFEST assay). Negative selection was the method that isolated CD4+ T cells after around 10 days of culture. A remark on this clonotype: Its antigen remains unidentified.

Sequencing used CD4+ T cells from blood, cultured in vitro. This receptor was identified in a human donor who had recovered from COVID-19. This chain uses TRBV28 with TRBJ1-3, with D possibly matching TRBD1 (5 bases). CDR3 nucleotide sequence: TGTGCCAGCAGTTTGAGGGGTCTCTCTGGAAACACCATATATTTT. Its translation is CASSLRGLSGNTIYF. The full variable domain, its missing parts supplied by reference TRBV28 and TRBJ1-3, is DVKVTQSSRYLVKRTGEKVFLECVQDMDHENMFWYRQDPGLGLRLIYFSYDVKMKEKGDIPEGYSVSREKKERFSLILESASTNQTSMYLCASSLRGLSGNTIYFGEGSWLTVV.